This T cell receptor (beta chain) originates from a study of cytomegalovirus exposure and HLA in healthy donors. The study's findings and limits: Later work found most CMV-associated TCR beta chains apparently HLA-restricted.

This clone was recorded only once. Antigen specificity is unknown. Investigators did not record CMV serostatus for this donor. This PCR relied on a set of 60 Vbeta primers and 13 Jbeta primers. Only in-frame clones appear in the TCRdb table, and some are missing; sequencing was by immunoSEQ multiplex PCR. The sample shows about 80,000 clones, approximately 79% of them seen only once. Per germline, CDR1 MGHRA and CDR2 YSYEKL. The length of the CDR3 is 16 residues. V gave up 4 bases and J gave up 1 base, with 16 bases separating them. The sample taken for sequencing was PBMCs. The TCR was taken from a human donor in good health. The chain employs TRBV4-1 and TRBJ1-1; D may be TRBD1 (6 bases). The CDR3 sequence is CASSRIPGQRNTEAFF. CDR3 sequence (DNA): TGCGCCAGCAGCCGGATTCCGGGACAACGGAACACTGAAGCTTTCTTT.